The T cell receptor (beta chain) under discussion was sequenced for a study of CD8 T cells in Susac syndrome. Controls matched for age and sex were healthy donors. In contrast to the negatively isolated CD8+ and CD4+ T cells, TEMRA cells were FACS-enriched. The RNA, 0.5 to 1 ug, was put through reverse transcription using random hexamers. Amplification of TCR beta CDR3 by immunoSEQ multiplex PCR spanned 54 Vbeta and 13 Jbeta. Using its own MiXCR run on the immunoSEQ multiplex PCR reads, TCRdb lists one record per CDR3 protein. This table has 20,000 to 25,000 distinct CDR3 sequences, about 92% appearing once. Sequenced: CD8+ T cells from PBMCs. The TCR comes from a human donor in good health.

The CDR3 bases are TGCAGTGCTAGAGATGGGGTCGGAACGGGGGCCCCTTACAATGAGCAGTTCTTC. The encoded protein is CSARDGVGTGAPYNEQFF. V is TRBV20-1 and J is TRBJ2-1; tentatively, D is TRBD1 or TRBD2 (6 bases each). The germline V gene encodes CDR1 DFQATT and CDR2 SNEGSKA (reference sequence). Trimming cost V 0 bases and J 4 bases, with 22 bases left between them. The CDR3 is 18 amino acids.